This is a list of T cell receptor beta chains from one sample in a study of regulatory T cells in long-lasting Graves disease. TCRdb ran MiXCR on the multiplex PCR reads and lists one entry per CDR3 protein. The data show 450,000 or so distinct CDR3 sequences, with 22% seen just once and 13% held by the top ten. Sequencing used peripheral blood mononuclear cells (PBMCs), obtained when the disease was refractory, from a patient treated with antithyroid drugs. The receptor set was obtained from a female donor with Graves disease. Each CDR3 is given with its conserved first and last residue. D genes are given only for firm matches. The size of a clone is reported for some rows only, either as once, few or many, or as a class for expanded clones.

TRBD1	TRBV6-4	many	TRBJ1-5	14	CARGGQVSFQPQHF	TGTGCCAGGGGCGGACAGGTCTCGTTTCAGCCCCAGCATTTT
.	TRBV20-1	.	TRBJ2-5	12	CSGPQGLETQYF	TGCAGTGGTCCGCAGGGTTTAGAGACCCAGTACTTC
TRBD2	TRBV4-1	many	TRBJ2-5	19	CASSHPGLAGGPVLETQYF	TGCGCCAGCAGCCATCCGGGACTAGCGGGGGGGCCGGTGTTGGAGACCCAGTACTTC
.	TRBV4-1	.	TRBJ1-5	13	CASSQEREQPQHF	TGCGCCAGCAGCCAAGAGAGGGAACAGCCCCAGCATTTT
.	TRBV5-1	.	TRBJ2-7	13	CASSMTGTYEQYF	TGCGCCAGCAGCATGACAGGAACCTACGAGCAGTACTTC
.	TRBV4-1	few	TRBJ1-2	15	CASSQGGAGNYGYTF	TGCGCCAGCAGCCAAGGAGGGGCGGGGAACTATGGCTACACCTTC
.	TRBV11-2	many	TRBJ2-5	15	CASSLDTLGAETQYF	TGTGCCAGCAGCTTAGATACCCTCGGGGCCGAGACCCAGTACTTC
.	TRBV10-3	.	TRBJ1-6	16	CAISESGGGYNSPLHF	TGTGCCATCAGTGAGTCCGGAGGGGGCTATAATTCACCCCTCCACTTT
TRBD1	TRBV28	many	TRBJ1-1	17	CASSDIGTGGLGTEAFF	TGTGCCAGCAGTGACATAGGGACAGGGGGCCTGGGCACTGAAGCTTTCTTT
.	TRBV28	many	TRBJ1-1	16	CASSITAGTTVLKAFF	TGTGCCAGCAGTATCACCGCCGGGACAACCGTATTGAAAGCTTTCTTT
TRBD1	TRBV30	few	TRBJ2-7	15	CAWSDLGTDNYEQYF	TGTGCCTGGAGTGACCTGGGGACAGATAATTACGAGCAGTACTTC
.	TRBV20-1	few	TRBJ1-2	14	CSARVFTPGSGYTF	TGCAGTGCTAGAGTTTTTACCCCCGGCTCGGGCTACACCTTC
.	TRBV6-1	.	TRBJ1-1	13	CASKRGSNTEAFF	TGTGCCAGCAAGCGGGGATCGAACACTGAAGCTTTCTTT
.	TRBV11-1	many	TRBJ1-2	13	CASSPRTFRGYTF	TGTGCCAGCAGTCCCCGGACATTCAGGGGCTACACCTTC
TRBD1	TRBV7-2	many	TRBJ2-2	14	CASRTGQVVGELFF	TGTGCCAGCAGGACGGGACAGGTAGTCGGGGAGCTGTTTTTT
.	TRBV6-5	.	TRBJ1-3	14	CASRSRASGNTIYF	TGTGCCAGCCGTTCCAGGGCCTCTGGAAACACCATATATTTT
.	TRBV30	.	TRBJ1-3	14	CACKYRVSGNTIYF	TGTGCCTGTAAATACCGCGTCTCTGGAAACACCATATATTTT
TRBD1	TRBV28	many	TRBJ1-5	15	CASRHYRGGFQPQHF	TGTGCCAGCAGACATTACAGGGGGGGCTTTCAGCCCCAGCATTTT
TRBD2	TRBV12-3/TRBV12-4	many	TRBJ2-2	17	CASSLWGTSGGYWGLFF	TGTGCCAGCAGTTTATGGGGGACTAGCGGGGGATACTGGGGGCTGTTTTTT
TRBD1	TRBV5-1	many	TRBJ1-6	16	CASSLGTGGPNSPLHF	TGCGCCAGCAGCCTTGGGACAGGGGGACCTAATTCACCCCTCCACTTT
.	TRBV20-1	few	TRBJ2-1	14	CSARALPSNNEQFF	TGCAGTGCTAGAGCCCTCCCCTCCAACAATGAGCAGTTCTTC
TRBD2	TRBV12-3/TRBV12-4	.	TRBJ2-7	14	CASSTKTSHYEQYF	TGTGCCAGCAGTACAAAGACTAGCCACTACGAGCAGTACTTC
.	TRBV19	few	TRBJ1-1	15	CASSMWNGGDTEAFF	TGTGCCAGTAGTATGTGGAACGGGGGGGACACTGAAGCTTTCTTT
.	TRBV6-5	many	TRBJ2-5	16	CASSYSRGRVSETQYF	TGTGCCAGCAGTTACTCCCGCGGACGCGTGTCGGAGACCCAGTACTTC
.	TRBV20-1	.	TRBJ2-5	12	CSAVKDEGTQYF	TGCAGTGCTGTTAAGGACGAGGGGACCCAGTACTTC
TRBD2	TRBV11-2	few	TRBJ2-5	15	CASSPNPGGGETQYF	TGTGCCAGCAGCCCAAACCCGGGAGGAGGAGAGACCCAGTACTTC
.	TRBV14	.	TRBJ1-1	15	CASSLDALGGTEAFF	TGTGCCAGCAGCCTAGACGCGCTGGGGGGGACTGAAGCTTTCTTT
.	TRBV19	few	TRBJ2-2	13	CASRATGTGELFF	TGTGCCAGTAGGGCAACAGGCACCGGGGAGCTGTTTTTT
TRBD1	TRBV10-3	few	TRBJ2-7	14	CAISKMTGTYEQYF	TGTGCCATCAGCAAGATGACAGGGACCTACGAGCAGTACTTC
TRBD1	TRBV6-5	many	TRBJ1-5	15	CASSWTGGGNQPQHF	TGTGCCAGCAGTTGGACAGGGGGCGGCAATCAGCCCCAGCATTTT
TRBD1	TRBV12-3/TRBV12-4	many	TRBJ1-1	14	CASSKGQGTTEAFF	TGTGCCAGCAGTAAAGGACAGGGGACCACTGAAGCTTTCTTT
.	TRBV7-2	.	TRBJ1-5	15	CASSLDNGSNQPQHF	TGTGCCAGCAGCTTAGATAACGGTAGCAATCAGCCCCAGCATTTT
.	TRBV9	many	TRBJ2-5	15	CASSVRGGSEETQYF	TGTGCCAGCAGCGTTCGCGGAGGAAGTGAAGAGACCCAGTACTTC
.	TRBV20-1	.	TRBJ2-3	16	CSARRVGTSSADTQYF	TGCAGTGCTAGACGAGTCGGGACTTCCAGCGCGGATACGCAGTATTTT
.	TRBV6-1	.	TRBJ2-3	15	CASSEGWGSTDTQYF	TGTGCCAGCAGTGAAGGGTGGGGTAGCACAGATACGCAGTATTTT
.	TRBV6-1	many	TRBJ1-1	14	CASRTWLTDTEAFF	TGTGCCAGCCGGACTTGGCTTACCGACACTGAAGCTTTCTTT
TRBD1	TRBV28	many	TRBJ1-6	15	CASIGPGQGDRSLHF	TGTGCCAGCATTGGACCGGGACAGGGGGATAGATCCCTCCACTTT
.	TRBV9	few	TRBJ2-7	14	CASSPARRPYEQYF	TGTGCCAGCAGCCCTGCTCGGCGGCCATACGAGCAGTACTTC
.	TRBV4-2	.	TRBJ1-1	17	CASSQVVIPTGNTEAFF	TGTGCCAGCAGCCAAGTGGTAATTCCTACCGGGAACACTGAAGCTTTCTTT
.	TRBV12-3/TRBV12-4	.	TRBJ2-7	14	CASSLSQGHYEQYF	TGTGCCAGCAGTCTCTCGCAGGGACACTACGAGCAGTACTTC
TRBD1	TRBV28	.	TRBJ1-4	15	CASSVTRGSGEKLFF	TGTGCCAGCAGCGTAACCAGGGGGTCTGGTGAAAAACTGTTTTTT